Listed here are 19 T cell receptor beta chains from one sample, sequenced in a study of read filtering for tumor transcriptome and immune sequencing. The library was built from about 370 ng RNA with molecular barcoded adaptors for alpha/delta and beta/gamma chains. Via MiXCR, TCRdb re-called the reads, giving one row per CDR3 protein. The table shows more than 100,000 distinct CDR3 sequences, with around 14% occurring only once. The sequenced sample consisted of a population of CD138-negative cells sorted from bone marrow. The receptors were sampled from a donor over 35 with multiple myeloma.

The chain carries TRBV3-1 and TRBJ1-3; D is unresolved. This CDR3 region has 12 residues. From germline, CDR1 is LGHDT and CDR2 YNNKEL (reference sequence). V was clipped by 1 base and J by 8 bases, with 6 bases between them. The CDR3 sequence is CASSQVWDTIYF. The CDR3 bases are TGTGCCAGCAGCCAAGTTTGGGACACCATATATTTT.

The J gene is TRBJ2-1, the V gene TRBV19; 7 nucleotides match TRBD1. The ends lost 7 bases at V and 4 bases at J; junction bases unmatched: 7. CDR1 and CDR2 from the germline V gene are LNHDA and SQIVND (reference sequence). CDR3 length equals 14 residues. The CDR3 is CASNRDRGYNEQFF. The CDR3 region has the DNA TGTGCCAGTAATCGGGACAGAGGGTACAATGAGCAGTTCTTC.

This clonotype was seen repeatedly, ten times or more. The V call is TRBV12-5, the J call TRBJ1-6; maybe TRBD1 (5 bases). V was clipped by 1 base and J by 9 bases, with 13 bases between them. In germline, CDR1 is LGHNT, CDR2 FRNRAP. The CDR3 totals 15 residues. The CDR3 loop is CASGLGQGLVSPLHF. CDR3 nucleotides: TGTGCTAGTGGTTTGGGGCAGGGACTTGTTTCACCCCTCCACTTT.

In this sample, this clonotype turned up many times. J is TRBJ1-4 and V is TRBV30, with 9 bases lining up with TRBD1. This CDR3 spans 13 amino acids. Germline trimming cut 2 bases from V and 7 bases from J; bases unmatched to any gene: 2. The germline CDR1 and CDR2 sequences are GTSNPN and SVGIG (reference sequence). Here the CDR3 DNA reads TGTGCCTGGAGTCCGGACAGGGGTGAAAAACTGTTTTTT. Protein sequence: CAWSPDRGEKLFF. The full variable domain, in which reference TRBV30 and TRBJ1-4 provide the parts outside the CDR3, is SQTIHQWPATLVQPVGSPLSLECTVEGTSNPNLYWYRQAAGRGLQLLFYSVGIGQISSEVPQNLSASRPQDRQFILSSKKLLLSDSGFYLCAWSPDRGEKLFFGSGTQLSVL.

CDR3 nucleotides: TGTGCCAGCAGTTACGGGAGAACGACAGATACGCAGTATTTT. Protein: CASSYGRTTDTQYF. This chain uses TRBV7-9 with TRBJ2-3; tentatively, D is TRBD2 (6 bases). Looked up from germline, CDR1 is SEHNR and CDR2 is FQNEAQ (reference sequence). CDR3 length: 14 residues. Trimming cost V 6 bases and J 3 bases, with 13 bases left between them.

This clonotype was seen repeatedly, ten times or more. The chain employs TRBV5-5 and TRBJ2-7; D ambiguous. CDR3 length equals 15 residues. Germline V lookup: CDR1 SGHKS, CDR2 YYEKEE (reference sequence). Trimming shortened V by 0 bases and J by 1 base, and 11 bases separated the two germline ends. CDR3 DNA: TGTGCCAGCAGCTTGGAGAGGAGAACGTCCTACGAGCAGTACTTC. Encoded protein: CASSLERRTSYEQYF.

The V gene is TRBV9, the J gene TRBJ2-7; D is possibly TRBD1 or TRBD2 (5 bases each). The V gene lost 1 base and the J gene lost 3 bases, with 11 bases spanning the gap. This CDR3 has 14 residues. Germline CDR1 and CDR2: SGDLS and YYNGEE. The CDR3 region has the DNA TGTGCCAGCAGCGTACTAGCTGGGGGCTACGAGCAGTACTTC. Translating gives CASSVLAGGYEQYF.

In this sample, this clonotype turned up many times. The chain joins TRBV6-5 to TRBJ2-2; D gene uncertain. The ends were cut back, 7 bases at V and 6 bases at J, with 12 bases in the middle. This CDR3 is 13 amino acids long. Per the germline V gene, CDR1 is MNHEY and CDR2 is SVGAGI. CDR3 residues: CASKLPGSGELFF. The CDR3 bases are TGTGCCAGCAAGCTACCGGGCTCCGGGGAGCTGTTTTTT.

In this sample, this clonotype turned up many times. The rearrangement uses TRBV19 and TRBJ1-5, with D unclear. The germline V gene has CDR1 LNHDA and CDR2 SQIVND (reference sequence). This CDR3 comprises 15 residues. V lost 0 bases and J 8 bases, leaving 14 bases between the germline ends. The CDR3: CASSIDNGVAKPQHF. CDR3 bases: TGTGCCAGTAGTATAGATAATGGGGTTGCGAAGCCCCAGCATTTT.

This clonotype showed up many times. The V and J genes are TRBV18 and TRBJ2-7; 12 nucleotides align to TRBD2. Germline V lookup: CDR1 KGHSH, CDR2 LQKENI. The CDR3 is 16 amino acids. Germline trimming cut 2 bases from V and 1 base from J; bases unmatched to any gene: 3. This CDR3 is CASSPEGLAGSYEQYF. The CDR3 DNA sequence: TGTGCCAGCTCACCAGAAGGACTAGCGGGATCCTACGAGCAGTACTTC.

The sample holds many counts of this clonotype. The chain links TRBV7-2 to TRBJ2-1; D may correspond to TRBD1 or TRBD2 (5 bases each). The CDR3 loop spans 17 amino acids. Germline CDR1 SGHTA, CDR2 FQGNSA. V dropped 3 bases and J dropped 3 bases, with 18 bases sitting between them. CDR3 nucleotide sequence: TGTGCCAGCAGCTTTGGGGGATACCGGGACCTCTACAATGAGCAGTTCTTC. Its protein is CASSFGGYRDLYNEQFF. Full variable domain (rest looked up from reference TRBV7-2 and TRBJ2-1): GAGVSQSPSNKVTEKGKDVELRCDPISGHTALYWYRQSLGQGLEFLIYFQGNSAPDKSGLPSDRFSAERTGGSVSTLTIQRTQQEDSAVYLCASSFGGYRDLYNEQFFGPGTRLTVL.

V usage is TRBV12-3 or TRBV12-4 and J usage is TRBJ1-2; D call uncertain. V gave up 6 bases and J gave up 5 bases, with 10 bases separating them. The CDR3 has 12 residues. The CDR3 DNA is TGTGCCAGCAGGGAGGCAGGATATGGCTACACCTTC. This codes for CASREAGYGYTF.

The table lists this clonotype with many counts. J is TRBJ1-4 and V is TRBV20-1; D is unresolved. Germline values: CDR1 DFQATT, CDR2 SNEGSKA (reference sequence). CDR3 size: 12 residues. The CDR3 sequence: CSARRAGEKLFF. The CDR3 bases are TGCAGCGCCAGGAGGGCGGGAGAAAAACTGTTTTTT.

This clonotype was observed a few times. A much larger clone lies one base from this, so it may be a read error. The rearrangement uses TRBV6-5 and TRBJ1-4, with 8 bases matching TRBD1. There are 18 residues in the CDR3. Germline CDR1 MNHEY, CDR2 SVGAGI. The CDR3 here is CASGYSPGQAYLNEKLFF. The DNA for the CDR3 is TGTGCCAGCGGTTACTCCCCGGGACAGGCGTACCTAAATGAAAAACTGTTTTTT.

On this clonotype: Compared with germline, one end of the junction differs, possibly owing to a read error. V usage is TRBV7-9 and J usage is TRBJ2-6; TRBD1 aligns across 8 bases. The CDR3 runs to 15 residues. Germline values: CDR1 SEHNR, CDR2 FQNEAQ (reference sequence). CDR3 bases: TGTGACAGCAGCTCGACAGGGGCTGGGGCCAACGTCCTGACTTTC. Translation gives CDSSSTGAGANVLTF.

The genes are TRBV24-1 and TRBJ2-3; D may be TRBD2 (6 bases). The CDR3 has 14 amino acids. From germline, CDR1 is KGHDR and CDR2 SFDVKD. Between the trimmed V and J ends, which lost 4 bases and 5 bases, there was a span of 12 bases. In DNA, the CDR3 is TGTGCCACCAGTGAGCCGTGGCGGGGAGATACGCAGTATTTT. Its translation is CATSEPWRGDTQYF.

The chain couples TRBV2 to TRBJ2-7; TRBD1 matches at 11 bases. J gave up 9 bases and V 7 bases, and 5 bases lay outside the gene matches. This CDR3 has 12 amino acids. Germline CDR1 is SNHLY and CDR2 is FYNNEI. The chain's CDR3 is CASIPGQGGQYF. CDR3 nucleotide sequence: TGTGCCAGCATTCCGGGACAGGGGGGGCAGTACTTC.

In the case of this clonotype: Sequence at one end of the junction differs from germline and may be a read error. This chain connects TRBV6-5 to TRBJ2-4, with 9 bases lining up with TRBD2. The CDR3 spans 14 residues. Germline lookup yields CDR1 MNHEY and CDR2 SVGAGI. CDR3 in DNA: TGTGCCAGCAGTCCCGGGACTAGCACAAACGTTCAGTACTTC. Translation gives CASSPGTSTNVQYF.

Concerning this clonotype itself: This clone may be a read error of a much larger clone one base away. No conserved phenylalanine or tryptophan is present at the end of the CDR3, so a read error is the likely explanation. The chain has TRBV4-3 and TRBJ1-1; 8 nucleotides agree with TRBD1. Germline CDR1 LGHNA, CDR2 YSLEER. This CDR3 has 19 residues. With 3 bases clipped from V and 0 bases from J, the junction kept 15 bases outside the gene matches. CDR3 protein: CASSHHGRGQEFMNTEAFL. In DNA, the CDR3 is TGCGCCAGCAGCCACCACGGGCGGGGACAGGAGTTCATGAACACTGAAGCTTTCCTT.